The next 26 T cell receptor beta chains were all read from a single sample in a study of blood T cell repertoires in COVID-19. The table came from immunoSEQ multiplex PCR; TCRdb's copy has only in-frame clones and leaves some out. The sample carries some 83,000 clones, less than 90% recorded once. Source material: peripheral blood. These receptors originate from a man between 50 and 59 years old with acute or convalescent COVID-19.

V gene TRBV6-2 or TRBV6-3 combines with J gene TRBJ2-7; D remains unclear. CDR1 and CDR2 (germline): MNHEY, SVGEGT. V lost 2 bases and J 2 bases, leaving 10 bases between the germline ends. The CDR3 has 14 amino acids. CDR3 nucleotide sequence: TGTGCCAGCAGTTACGAGACTGAAGCCTACGAGCAGTACTTC. Protein product: CASSYETEAYEQYF.

This clone was recorded only once. The chain has TRBV28 and TRBJ1-6, with D possibly TRBD1 on 6 matching bases. The CDR3 has 15 amino acids. Germline CDR1 is MDHEN and CDR2 is SYDVKM. V was clipped by 1 base and J by 9 bases, with 13 bases between them. The CDR3 here is CASSLSQGESSPLHF. CDR3 coding DNA: TGTGCCAGCAGTTTATCACAGGGTGAGAGTTCACCCCTCCACTTT.

This clone came up once. The V call is TRBV24-1, the J call TRBJ2-3; D is possibly TRBD2 (6 bases). Trimming shortened V by 5 bases and J by 7 bases, and 12 bases separated the two germline ends. Germline CDR1 KGHDR, CDR2 SFDVKD. The CDR3 loop spans 13 amino acids. CDR3 sequence (DNA): TGTGCCACCAGTGGCGCAGGCGGGAATACGCAGTATTTT. Translated: CATSGAGGNTQYF.

The rearrangement links TRBV29-1 to TRBJ1-1, with D perhaps matching TRBD1 (5 bases). V lost 5 bases to trimming and J lost 5 bases, with 12 bases between them. Per germline, CDR1 SQVTM and CDR2 ANQGSEA. There are 12 residues in the CDR3. CDR3 region: CSVYFSGTEAFF. In DNA form, the CDR3 reads TGCAGCGTTTATTTCTCAGGGACTGAAGCTTTCTTT.

V usage is TRBV29-1 and J usage is TRBJ1-1, with TRBD1 identical over 9 bases. This CDR3 is 16 amino acids long. CDR1 is SQVTM, CDR2 ANQGSEA, per germline. Germline trimming cut 4 bases from V and 0 bases from J; bases unmatched to any gene: 9. The CDR3 region is CSVAIGTGTLNTEAFF. For the CDR3, the DNA is TGCAGCGTTGCTATCGGGACAGGGACCCTGAACACTGAAGCTTTCTTT.

The chain recombines TRBV20-1 with TRBJ1-3; D gene ambiguous. The germline V gene has CDR1 DFQATT and CDR2 SNEGSKA (reference sequence). Trimming cost V 3 bases and J 7 bases, with 7 bases left between them. CDR3 length: 11 residues. The CDR3 loop is CSASFGNTIYF. In DNA, the CDR3 is TGCAGTGCTAGCTTCGGGAACACCATATATTTT.

The chain carries TRBV6-6 and TRBJ2-7; TRBD1 is a possible D gene (5 bases). Germline V lookup: CDR1 MNHNY, CDR2 SVGAGI (reference sequence). V was pared by 4 bases and J by 5 bases, with 9 bases between. The CDR3 covers 12 residues. CDR3 amino acids: CASSFDSDEQYF. In DNA form, the CDR3 reads TGTGCCAGCAGTTTCGACAGCGACGAGCAGTACTTC.

The chain employs TRBV18 and TRBJ1-2; 9 nucleotides match TRBD1. Germline V gives CDR1 KGHSH, CDR2 LQKENI. The CDR3 is made up of 13 amino acids. V dropped 3 bases and J dropped 8; count of bases not matched to a gene: 4. In DNA form, the CDR3 reads TGTGCCAGCTCACCGGGACAGGGCCAAGGCTACACCTTC. Translation: CASSPGQGQGYTF.

The chain joins TRBV4-1 to TRBJ1-6, with 10 bases lining up with TRBD1. Germline loops: CDR1 MGHRA, CDR2 YSYEKL. The CDR3 loop spans 15 amino acids. V shed 3 bases and J 9 bases; nucleotides not matched to a gene: 5. CDR3 region: CASSQPGQGSSPLHF. The CDR3 nucleotides read TGCGCCAGCAGCCAGCCGGGACAGGGGTCTTCACCCCTCCACTTT.

This rearrangement joins TRBV6-6 to TRBJ2-1; D might be TRBD1 (5 bases). V lost 0 bases and J lost 0, with 9 bases in between. CDR3 length: 16 residues. Germline V gene data show CDR1 as MNHNY and CDR2 as SVGAGI (reference sequence). In DNA, the CDR3 is TGTGCCAGCAGTTACTCGCTTCAGGGCTCCTACAATGAGCAGTTCTTC. Translated, it gives CASSYSLQGSYNEQFF.

This rearrangement joins TRBV2 to TRBJ2-1; TRBD2 matches at 9 bases. The germline CDR1 and CDR2 sequences are SNHLY and FYNNEI. The CDR3 runs 17 residues. After removal of 5 bases from V and 4 bases from J, the junction contained 12 bases not matched to a gene. The CDR3 DNA follows: TGTGCCAGCAGTCCCCCGGAAGGTCTAGCGGGGTACAATGAGCAGTTCTTC. Protein product: CASSPPEGLAGYNEQFF.

The chain joins TRBV9 to TRBJ2-2; TRBD2 agrees at 13 bases. Germline V gene data show CDR1 as SGDLS and CDR2 as YYNGEE. With V trimmed by 6 bases and J by 4 bases, 6 bases remained unmatched. This CDR3 has 16 residues. CDR3 region: CASTQLAGGVTGELFF. CDR3 sequence (DNA): TGTGCCAGCACCCAACTAGCGGGAGGGGTCACCGGGGAGCTGTTTTTT.

The CDR3 loop reads CATTDSGYNEQFF. The CDR3 DNA sequence: TGTGCCACTACGGACAGTGGCTACAATGAGCAGTTCTTC. The rearrangement links TRBV24-1 to TRBJ2-1, with D perhaps TRBD1 (6 bases). V dropped 10 bases and J dropped 3 bases, with 12 bases sitting between them. Per germline, CDR1 KGHDR and CDR2 SFDVKD. This CDR3 comprises 13 residues.

The chain recombines TRBV6-2 or TRBV6-3 with TRBJ2-2; D ambiguous. CDR1 and CDR2 from the germline V gene are MNHEY and SVGEGT. V was pared by 4 bases and J by 1 base, with 13 bases between. The CDR3 totals 16 residues. CDR3 in DNA: TGTGCCAGCAGTTCGAGACATACAGAGAACACCGGGGAGCTGTTTTTT. This gives the protein CASSSRHTENTGELFF.

The V gene is TRBV24-1, the J gene TRBJ2-1, with 8 nucleotides matching TRBD1. This CDR3 has 17 residues. With V trimmed by 4 bases and J by 4 bases, 11 bases remained unmatched. Germline V gene data show CDR1 as KGHDR and CDR2 as SFDVKD. The CDR3 protein is CATSDWGQDHLYNEQFF. For the CDR3, the DNA is TGTGCCACCAGTGACTGGGGACAGGATCACCTGTACAATGAGCAGTTCTTC.

In DNA, the CDR3 is TGCAGTGCTAGTTCCAGCGGCACAGATACGCAGTATTTT. Protein product: CSASSSGTDTQYF. The V and J genes are TRBV20-1 and TRBJ2-3; D not resolved. Trimming removed 3 bases at V and 1 base at J, with 8 bases between. Per germline, CDR1 DFQATT and CDR2 SNEGSKA (reference sequence). The CDR3 loop spans 13 amino acids.

The chain couples TRBV7-7 to TRBJ2-5; 10 bases agree with TRBD1. V was clipped by 4 bases and J by 3 bases; unmatched bases: 8. Germline-derived CDR1 and CDR2 are SSHAT and FNYEAQ (reference sequence). The CDR3 sequence is 16 residues long. The CDR3 spells CASSSRWGTGEETQYF. CDR3 DNA: TGTGCCAGCAGCTCGAGGTGGGGGACAGGGGAAGAGACCCAGTACTTC. The entire variable domain, with the rest obtained from reference TRBV7-7 and TRBJ2-5, is as follows: GAGVSQSPRYKVTKRGQDVTLRCDPISSHATLYWYQQALGQGPEFLTYFNYEAQPDKSGLPSDRFSAERPEGSISTLTIQRTEQRDSAMYRCASSSRWGTGEETQYFGPGTRLLVL.

The chain carries TRBV2 and TRBJ1-2; 8 bases map to TRBD1. CDR3 length equals 15 residues. V lost 6 bases and J lost 2; bases outside the gene matches: 8. The germline gives CDR1 SNHLY, CDR2 FYNNEI. Here the CDR3 reads CASRPGQGGNYGYTF. DNA of the CDR3: TGTGCCAGCAGACCAGGACAGGGAGGGAACTATGGCTACACCTTC.

This clone occurred a few times. V usage is TRBV7-9 and J usage is TRBJ2-2, with D maybe TRBD1 (6 bases). From germline, CDR1 is SEHNR and CDR2 FQNEAQ (reference sequence). The CDR3 is 19 residues long. Between the trimmed V and J ends, which lost 2 bases and 2 bases, there was a span of 21 bases. The CDR3 reads CASSLSIVRGLHNTGELFF. DNA of the CDR3: TGTGCCAGCAGCTTATCGATAGTCAGGGGCCTACATAACACCGGGGAGCTGTTTTTT.

This rearrangement joins TRBV7-2 to TRBJ1-2, with 8 bases matching TRBD1. The CDR3 is 13 residues long. Trimming removed 5 bases from V and 6 bases from J; junction bases left unmatched: 5. CDR1 is SGHTA and CDR2 is FQGNSA in the germline V gene. The CDR3, as DNA: TGTGCCAGCAGCGATCGACAGGGGAATGGCTACACCTTC. It specifies CASSDRQGNGYTF.

The genes are TRBV5-1 and TRBJ2-7, with a possible D match to TRBD2 (7 bases). Germline assignment: CDR1 SGHRS and CDR2 YFSETQ. Trimming took 3 bases from V and 5 from J, leaving 9 bases between them. The CDR3 is 12 amino acids. DNA of the CDR3: TGCGCCAGCAGCTGGGGGGGCGACGAGCAGTACTTC. Its protein is CASSWGGDEQYF.

The V call is TRBV10-2, the J call TRBJ1-1; TRBD1 is a possible D gene (5 bases). CDR3 size: 14 residues. Trimming cost V 2 bases and J 8 bases, with 15 bases left between them. Germline V gene data show CDR1 as WSHSY and CDR2 as SAAADI. CDR3 sequence reads: CASSETNRINEAFF. CDR3 DNA: TGCGCCAGCAGTGAGACAAACAGGATTAACGAAGCTTTCTTT.

The rearrangement uses TRBV6-1 and TRBJ1-2; D is ambiguous. The CDR3 consists of 14 residues. The V and J ends lost 3 bases and 3 bases respectively, with 11 bases between them. Germline V gene lookup returns CDR1 MNHNS and CDR2 SASEGT. CDR3 protein: CASSDNTNDYGYTF. In DNA form, the CDR3 reads TGTGCCAGCAGTGATAACACAAATGACTATGGCTACACCTTC.

The genes are TRBV15 and TRBJ1-2, with a tentative D call TRBD1 (6 bases). The CDR3 is 14 residues long. Trimming shortened V by 0 bases and J by 8 bases, and 13 bases separated the two germline ends. Germline CDR1 reads LNHNV; CDR2 reads YYDKDF (reference sequence). As DNA, the CDR3 is TGTGCCACCAGCAGAGATCTTCAGGGGAGCGGCTACACCTTC. Translation gives CATSRDLQGSGYTF. Based on the CDR3 plus reference TRBV15 and TRBJ1-2, the full variable domain is DAMVIQNPRYQVTQFGKPVTLSCSQTLNHNVMYWYQQKSSQAPKLLFHYYDKDFNNEADTPDNFQSRRPNTSFCFLDIRSPGLGDTAMYLCATSRDLQGSGYTFGSGTRLTVV.

The rearrangement joins TRBV9 to TRBJ2-1, with D maybe TRBD2 (6 bases). The CDR3 is 14 amino acids. Germline V CDR1 and CDR2: SGDLS, YYNGEE. Between the trimmed V and J ends, which lost 0 bases and 7 bases, there was a span of 11 bases. The CDR3 reads CASSVENRGNEQFF. For the CDR3, the DNA is TGTGCCAGCAGCGTAGAAAATCGGGGGAATGAGCAGTTCTTC.

The CDR3 here is CASSLTGLDTIYF. The DNA for the CDR3 is TGTGCCAGCAGCTTAACAGGGCTGGACACCATATATTTT. The gene calls are TRBV11-2 and TRBJ1-3, with D perhaps matching TRBD1 (6 bases). The V end lost 2 bases, the J end lost 8 bases, and 10 bases lay between the germline ends. The CDR3 covers 13 residues. The germline CDR1 and CDR2 sequences are SGHAT and FQNNGV. Based on the CDR3 plus reference TRBV11-2 and TRBJ1-3, the full variable domain is EAGVAQSPRYKIIEKRQSVAFWCNPISGHATLYWYQQILGQGPKLLIQFQNNGVVDDSQLPKDRFSAERLKGVDSTLKIQPAKLEDSAVYLCASSLTGLDTIYFGEGSWLTVV.